This T cell receptor beta chain was captured by sequencing in a study of blood T cell repertoires in COVID-19. Study in general: PBMCs, B-cell-depleted T cells, or T cells were the source of the cDNA or gDNA that made up the material.

Individuals drawn from about 26 US areas were about 18 to 100 years old. Each participant's cohort was designated according to participant-reported clinical history. Germline values: CDR1 SGHRS, CDR2 YFSETQ. V lost 3 bases to trimming and J lost 6 bases, with 21 bases between them. The CDR3 loop spans 16 amino acids. Original processing methods: How many nucleated cells were present was estimated from reference gene primer amplification. TCRdb keeps only in-frame clones here, not all; method: immunoSEQ multiplex PCR. For V, J and clone size, that table is used; D and trimming come from the DNA. The sample records 250,000 to 300,000 clones, around 80% being singletons. This clone was seen only once.

The sequence derives from a man aged 40-55 years who had been exposed to COVID-19. Material: PBMCs or T cells enriched from blood (not recorded which). The chain employs TRBV5-1 and TRBJ2-5; D is possibly TRBD2 (6 bases). The CDR3: CASSYSQTSGPQTQYF. In DNA, the CDR3 is TGCGCCAGCAGCTACAGCCAGACTAGTGGCCCCCAGACCCAGTACTTC.